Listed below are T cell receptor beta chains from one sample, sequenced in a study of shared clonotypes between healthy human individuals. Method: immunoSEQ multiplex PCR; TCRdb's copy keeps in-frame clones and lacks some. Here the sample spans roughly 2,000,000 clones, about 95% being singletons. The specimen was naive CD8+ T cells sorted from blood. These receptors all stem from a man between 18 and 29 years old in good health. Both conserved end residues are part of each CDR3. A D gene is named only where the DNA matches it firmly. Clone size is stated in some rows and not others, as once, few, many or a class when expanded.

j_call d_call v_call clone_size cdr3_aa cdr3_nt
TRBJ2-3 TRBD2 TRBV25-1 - CASTGREITDTQYF TGTGCCAGCACAGGGCGGGAGATCACAGATACGCAGTATTTT
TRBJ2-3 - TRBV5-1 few CASSLFGTDTQYF TGCGCCAGCAGCTTGTTCGGCACAGATACGCAGTATTTT
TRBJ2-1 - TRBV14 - CASSQFLSSEQFF TGTGCCAGCAGCCAATTTCTGTCCTCGGAGCAGTTCTTC
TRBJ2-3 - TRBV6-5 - CASGKRLYSTDTQYF TGTGCCAGCGGAAAACGACTGTATAGCACAGATACGCAGTATTTT
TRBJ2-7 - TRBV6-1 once CASSESPQTPEQYF TGTGCCAGCAGTGAATCACCCCAAACACCGGAGCAGTACTTC
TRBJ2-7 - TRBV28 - CASSFPGDYEQYF TGTGCCAGCAGTTTTCCAGGAGACTACGAGCAGTACTTC
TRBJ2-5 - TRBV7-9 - CASSKGQEETQYF TGTGCCAGCAGCAAGGGGCAGGAAGAGACCCAGTACTTC
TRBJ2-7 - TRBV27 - CASSPGTGGYEQYF TGTGCCAGCAGTCCCGGGACTGGTGGCTACGAGCAGTACTTC
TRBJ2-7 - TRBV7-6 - CASSLGGHNEQYF TGTGCCAGCAGCTTAGGGGGGCACAACGAGCAGTACTTC
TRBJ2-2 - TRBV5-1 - CASSLVEGRYTGELFF TGCGCCAGCAGCTTGGTGGAGGGGCGATACACCGGGGAGCTGTTTTTT
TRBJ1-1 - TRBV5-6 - CASSFGDMEAFF TGTGCCAGCAGCTTCGGGGACATGGAGGCTTTCTTT
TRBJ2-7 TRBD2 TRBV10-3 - CAIRPNVGSGELYEQYF TGTGCCATCCGCCCTAACGTAGGTAGCGGGGAATTATACGAGCAGTACTTC
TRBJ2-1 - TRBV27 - CASSSMSGNEQFF TGTGCCAGCAGTTCCATGAGTGGGAATGAGCAGTTCTTC
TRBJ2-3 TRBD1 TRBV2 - CASSPGTGIGGDTQYF TGTGCCAGCAGTCCCGGGACAGGGATTGGGGGAGATACGCAGTATTTT
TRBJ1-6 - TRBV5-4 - CASSSFSASNNSPLHF TGTGCCAGCAGCTCGTTTTCGGCCTCTAATAATTCACCCCTCCACTTT
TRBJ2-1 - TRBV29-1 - CSVGLPGYNEQFF TGCAGCGTTGGCTTACCGGGCTACAATGAGCAGTTCTTC
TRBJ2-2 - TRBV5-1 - CASSYDVGELFF TGCGCCAGCAGCTACGACGTTGGGGAGCTGTTTTTT
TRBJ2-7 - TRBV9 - CASSVATARTYEQYF TGTGCCAGCAGCGTAGCGACTGCCCGGACCTACGAGCAGTACTTC
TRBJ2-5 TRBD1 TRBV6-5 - CASSFTGGGETQYF TGTGCCAGCAGTTTTACAGGGGGTGGGGAGACCCAGTACTTC
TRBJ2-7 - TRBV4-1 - CASSQVSVSYEQYF TGCGCCAGCAGCCAAGTGTCGGTCTCCTACGAGCAGTACTTC
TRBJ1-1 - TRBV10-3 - CAISEWDENTEAFF TGTGCCATCAGTGAGTGGGACGAGAACACTGAAGCTTTCTTT
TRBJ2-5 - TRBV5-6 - CASSLVPAGETQYF TGTGCCAGCAGCTTGGTACCTGCCGGGGAGACCCAGTACTTC
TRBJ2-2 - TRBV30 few CAWDSANTGELFF TGTGCCTGGGACAGTGCGAACACCGGGGAGCTGTTTTTT
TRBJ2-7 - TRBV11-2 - CASRRNRELSAYEQYF TGTGCCAGCAGACGTAACAGGGAGTTGAGCGCCTACGAGCAGTACTTC
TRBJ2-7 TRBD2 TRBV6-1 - CASSERTSGSSYEQYF TGTGCCAGCAGTGAGCGGACTAGCGGCTCATCCTACGAGCAGTACTTC
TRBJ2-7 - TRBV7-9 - CASSTDSYEQYF TGTGCCAGCAGCACGGACAGCTACGAGCAGTACTTC
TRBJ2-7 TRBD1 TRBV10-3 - CAISGEDRGTYEQYF TGTGCCATCAGTGGGGAGGACAGGGGGACCTACGAGCAGTACTTC
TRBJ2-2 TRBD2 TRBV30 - CAWSGTGLAATGELFF TGTGCCTGGAGTGGTACCGGACTAGCAGCCACCGGGGAGCTGTTTTTT
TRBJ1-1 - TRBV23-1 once CASSQSRSLNTEAFF TGCGCCAGCAGTCAATCGCGCTCACTGAACACTGAAGCTTTCTTT
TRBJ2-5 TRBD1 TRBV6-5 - CASSLLTGEETQYF TGTGCCAGCAGTCTTTTGACAGGGGAAGAGACCCAGTACTTC
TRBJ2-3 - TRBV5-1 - CASSLESTDTDTQYF TGCGCCAGCAGCTTGGAGTCGACAGACACAGATACGCAGTATTTT
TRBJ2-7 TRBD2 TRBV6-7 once CASSYCGPSGFSYEQYF TGTGCCAGCAGTTACTGCGGCCCTAGCGGGTTTTCCTACGAGCAGTACTTC
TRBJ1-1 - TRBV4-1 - CASSQDVEGIANTEAFF TGCGCCAGCAGCCAAGATGTCGAGGGAATCGCGAACACTGAAGCTTTCTTT
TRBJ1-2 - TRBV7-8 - CASSLAGADGYTF TGTGCCAGCAGCTTAGCAGGGGCCGATGGCTACACCTTC
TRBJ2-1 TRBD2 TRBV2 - CASSESLGTSGSSSRNEQFF TGTGCCAGCAGTGAATCTCTCGGGACTAGCGGGAGTTCTAGCAGGAATGAGCAGTTCTTC
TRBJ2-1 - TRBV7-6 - CASSLVESGEGYNEQFF TGTGCCAGCAGCTTAGTAGAGTCTGGCGAAGGCTACAATGAGCAGTTCTTC
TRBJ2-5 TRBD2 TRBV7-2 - CASSFYPGREGGETQYF TGTGCCAGCAGCTTTTATCCTGGGCGGGAGGGTGGAGAGACCCAGTACTTC
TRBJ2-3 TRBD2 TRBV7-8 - CASSLAGTSGADTQYF TGTGCCAGCAGCTTAGCGGGGACTAGCGGGGCAGATACGCAGTATTTT
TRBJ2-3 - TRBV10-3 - CAISPDIFLTDTQYF TGTGCCATCAGCCCTGACATATTCCTCACAGATACGCAGTATTTT
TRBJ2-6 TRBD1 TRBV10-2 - CASSGAGGPGANVLTF TGCGCCAGCAGTGGGGCAGGGGGCCCTGGGGCCAACGTCCTGACTTTC
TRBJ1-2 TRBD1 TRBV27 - CASRSPFRDSYGYTF TGTGCCAGCAGATCGCCTTTCCGGGACAGCTATGGCTACACCTTC
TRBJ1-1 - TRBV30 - CAWDLGGGTEAFF TGTGCCTGGGATTTAGGGGGAGGCACTGAAGCTTTCTTT
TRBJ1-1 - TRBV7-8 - CASSLFSLGARGEAFF TGTGCCAGCAGCTTATTCAGTTTGGGGGCCAGAGGGGAAGCTTTCTTT
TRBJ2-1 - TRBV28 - CASSSYNEQFF TGTGCCAGCAGTTCGTACAATGAGCAGTTCTTC
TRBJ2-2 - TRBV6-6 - CASSFWTDRGELFF TGTGCCAGCAGTTTCTGGACAGACCGCGGGGAGCTGTTTTTT
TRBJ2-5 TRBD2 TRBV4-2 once CASSQGPPTSEQETQYF TGTGCCAGCAGCCAAGGCCCCCCGACTAGCGAACAAGAGACCCAGTACTTC
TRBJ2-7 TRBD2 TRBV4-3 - CASSQEQVLGLVGYEQYF TGCGCCAGCAGCCAAGAGCAGGTCCTGGGACTAGTAGGATACGAGCAGTACTTC
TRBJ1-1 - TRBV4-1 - CASSQVPSLTEAFF TGCGCCAGCAGCCAAGTCCCGTCACTCACTGAAGCTTTCTTT
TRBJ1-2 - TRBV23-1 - CASSHGTVRGRGYTF TGCGCCAGCAGCCACGGGACCGTCCGGGGGCGTGGCTACACCTTC
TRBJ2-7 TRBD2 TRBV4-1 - CASSPYSGLAGEQYF TGCGCCAGCAGCCCCTACTCAGGACTAGCCGGCGAGCAGTACTTC
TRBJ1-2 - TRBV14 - CASSQDSVILQGYTF TGTGCCAGCAGCCAAGATTCGGTGATTCTACAGGGCTACACCTTC
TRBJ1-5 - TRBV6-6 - CASSYPSQPQHF TGTGCCAGCAGTTACCCTAGTCAGCCCCAGCATTTT
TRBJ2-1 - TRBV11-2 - CASSFAYNEQFF TGTGCCAGCAGTTTCGCGTACAATGAGCAGTTCTTC
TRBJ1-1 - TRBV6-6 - CASSLTEQGTGEAFF TGTGCCAGCAGTTTAACGGAACAGGGAACGGGTGAAGCTTTCTTT
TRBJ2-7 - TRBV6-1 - CASSEGTGAYEQYF TGTGCCAGCAGTGAAGGTACAGGTGCCTACGAGCAGTACTTC
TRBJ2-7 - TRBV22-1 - CPGSASLAAYEQYF TGTCCTGGGAGCGCCTCACTGGCCGCCTACGAGCAGTACTTC
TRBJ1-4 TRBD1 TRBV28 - CASSSDRGRTNEKLFF TGTGCCAGCAGTTCCGACAGGGGGAGGACTAATGAAAAACTGTTTTTT
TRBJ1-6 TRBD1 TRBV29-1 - CSVDITGEGSPLHF TGCAGCGTTGACATTACAGGGGAAGGTTCACCCCTCCACTTT
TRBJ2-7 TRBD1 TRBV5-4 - CASSERDRVSYEQYF TGTGCCAGCAGCGAAAGGGACAGGGTCAGCTACGAGCAGTACTTC
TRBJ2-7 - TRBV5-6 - CASSLGGAPYEQYF TGTGCCAGCAGCTTGGGAGGAGCGCCCTACGAGCAGTACTTC